The 21 T cell receptor beta chains in this list originate from one sample, sequenced in a study of neurological immune-mediated disorders. TCRdb fed the 5' RACE reads into MiXCR, producing one record per CDR3 protein. The sample contains approximately 70,000 distinct CDR3 sequences, about a tenth of which appear only once. Stated time point: longitudinal time-point 1 (baseline). Sequencing used PBMCs. These receptors all stem from a man younger than 45 in good health.

At least ten counts were recorded for this clonotype. This chain links TRBV11-2 with TRBJ2-7; 9 nucleotides agree with TRBD1. This CDR3 comprises 14 residues. Germline values: CDR1 SGHAT, CDR2 FQNNGV. V was clipped by 3 bases and J by 4 bases; unmatched bases: 4. The CDR3 DNA is TGTGCCAGCAGCTTTGGGACAGGGCCTTACGAGCAGTACTTC. It codes for CASSFGTGPYEQYF. Together with reference TRBV11-2 and TRBJ2-7, the CDR3 gives the full variable domain: EAGVAQSPRYKIIEKRQSVAFWCNPISGHATLYWYQQILGQGPKLLIQFQNNGVVDDSQLPKDRFSAERLKGVDSTLKIQPAKLEDSAVYLCASSFGTGPYEQYFGPGTRLTVT.

This clonotype showed up many times. The chain links TRBV29-1 to TRBJ1-2; no clear D. Germline lookup yields CDR1 SQVTM and CDR2 ANQGSEA. The CDR3 extends over 12 amino acids. The germline V and J ends were trimmed by 4 bases and 2 bases, with 8 bases remaining between them. CDR3 sequence reads: CSVGSRNYGYTF. As DNA, the CDR3 is TGCAGCGTTGGGTCCAGGAACTATGGCTACACCTTC.

This clonotype showed up many times. The chain has TRBV3-1 and TRBJ1-2; 7 nucleotides align to TRBD1. Germline CDR1 LGHDT, CDR2 YNNKEL (reference sequence). The CDR3 is 14 amino acids. The V segment lost 4 bases and the J segment 6 bases; nucleotides outside the gene matches: 8. CDR3 DNA sequence: TGTGCCAGCAGCCCCAGCGTCAGGGGGGATGGCTACACCTTC. Its protein is CASSPSVRGDGYTF.

This clonotype was counted at least ten times. The chain employs TRBV27 and TRBJ2-7; D might be TRBD1 (6 bases). The CDR3 is made up of 14 amino acids. Germline V gene sequence: CDR1 MNHEY, CDR2 SMNVEV (reference sequence). V was pared by 8 bases and J by 3 bases, with 17 bases between. The CDR3 here is CASWTPGQYYEQYF. The CDR3 DNA reads TGTGCCAGCTGGACCCCGGGACAATACTACGAGCAGTACTTC.

V and J are TRBV5-6 and TRBJ2-1, with D possibly TRBD1 on 5 matching bases. Germline CDR1 SGHDT, CDR2 YYEEEE. V was trimmed by 1 base and J by 9 bases, leaving 11 bases between them. The CDR3 length is 13 residues. Here the CDR3 DNA reads TGTGCCAGCAGCTTGAGCCCGCAGGGTGAGCAGTTCTTC. Residues: CASSLSPQGEQFF. Supplemented by reference TRBV5-6 and TRBJ2-1, the full variable domain reads DAGVTQSPTHLIKTRGQQVTLRCSPKSGHDTVSWYQQALGQGPQFIFQYYEEEERQRGNFPDRFSGHQFPNYSSELNVNALLLGDSALYLCASSLSPQGEQFFGPGTRLTVL.

The chain links TRBV5-1 to TRBJ2-3; 7 bases fit TRBD2. J lost 0 bases, V lost 5 bases, and 3 bases had no gene match. Germline V lookup: CDR1 SGHRS, CDR2 YFSETQ. The CDR3 totals 14 residues. CDR3 region: CASRGGSSTDTQYF. CDR3 DNA: TGCGCCAGCAGGGGCGGGAGTAGCACAGATACGCAGTATTTT. The full variable domain, with the rest looked up from reference TRBV5-1 and TRBJ2-3, is KAGVTQTPRYLIKTRGQQVTLSCSPISGHRSVSWYQQTPGQGLQFLFEYFSETQRNKGNFPGRFSGRQFSNSRSEMNVSTLELGDSALYLCASRGGSSTDTQYFGPGTRLTVL.

This clonotype has at least ten counts. The V gene is TRBV6-5, the J gene TRBJ2-4; no firm D call. V gave up 5 bases and J gave up 0 bases, with 14 bases separating them. Germline V gives CDR1 MNHEY, CDR2 SVGAGI. This CDR3 has 16 amino acids. The CDR3 loop is CASSSNRVLAKNIQYF. In DNA form, the CDR3 reads TGTGCCAGCAGTAGCAACAGAGTTTTAGCCAAAAACATTCAGTACTTC.

This clonotype was picked up many times. The rearrangement joins TRBV13 to TRBJ2-2, with D uncertain. V lost 5 bases and J lost 0, with 10 bases in between. This CDR3 is built from 15 residues. Germline values: CDR1 PRHDT, CDR2 FYEKMQ (reference sequence). CDR3 nucleotide sequence: TGTGCCAGCAGCCACGAAATTGCGAACACCGGGGAGCTGTTTTTT. Amino acids: CASSHEIANTGELFF.

This clonotype was seen ten or more times. This chain connects TRBV7-8 to TRBJ2-3; tentative D call: TRBD2 (6 bases). Trimming took off 8 bases at V and 3 bases at J, with 15 bases between the two ends. The CDR3 runs 14 residues. Germline V CDR1 and CDR2: SGHVS, FQNEAQ. This CDR3 is CASGWGRNTDTQYF. CDR3 bases: TGTGCCAGCGGGTGGGGGAGGAATACAGATACGCAGTATTTT.

J is TRBJ2-2 and V is TRBV7-3; D not certain. CDR1 and CDR2 (germline): SGHTA, FQGTGA. The CDR3 has 16 residues. V lost 5 bases to trimming and J lost 2 bases, with 15 bases between them. CDR3 protein: CASSLWPIINTGELFF. The CDR3 bases are TGTGCCAGCAGCCTATGGCCAATTATAAACACCGGGGAGCTGTTTTTT.

This clonotype was counted ten times or more. J is TRBJ2-2 and V is TRBV27; 10 nucleotides align to TRBD1. The CDR3 extends over 14 amino acids. Germline loops: CDR1 MNHEY, CDR2 SMNVEV (reference sequence). After removal of 5 bases from V and 9 bases from J, the junction contained 6 bases not matched to a gene. The CDR3 loop reads CASSGRQGARELFF. CDR3 DNA sequence: TGTGCCAGCAGTGGAAGACAGGGGGCGCGGGAGCTGTTTTTT.

Comment on this clonotype: A much larger clone is a single base away; this may be a read error. Because it lacks the conserved phenylalanine or tryptophan at the end, this CDR3 is likely a read error. The rearrangement uses TRBV7-3 and TRBJ2-3, with a weak D call TRBD2 (5 bases). CDR3 length equals 14 residues. Trimming took off 5 bases at V and 0 bases at J, with 9 bases between the two ends. Germline values: CDR1 SGHTA, CDR2 FQGTGA. The CDR3 here is CASSPSSSTDTQYL. For the CDR3, the DNA is TGTGCCAGCAGCCCCTCTAGCAGCACAGATACGCAGTATTTA.

Points on this clonotype: A read error may account for a junction end that differs from germline. The chain employs TRBV4-2 and TRBJ2-7, with D perhaps TRBD1 (5 bases). This CDR3 region has 15 residues. Germline V gives CDR1 LGHNA, CDR2 YNFKEQ. CDR3 coding DNA: TGTGCCAGCAGCCACTTGGACATCGGTTCCTACGATCAGTACTTT. Its translation: CASSHLDIGSYDQYF.

Many counts were recorded for this clonotype. V is TRBV5-1 and J is TRBJ2-1, with D possibly TRBD2 on 6 matching bases. The CDR3 spans 15 residues. Trimming removed 2 bases at V and 6 bases at J, with 15 bases between. Germline values: CDR1 SGHRS, CDR2 YFSETQ. The CDR3 region has the DNA TGCGCCAGCAGCTTCGCTACGGGAGAGGCCAATGAGCAGTTCTTC. Amino acid sequence: CASSFATGEANEQFF.

The sample holds many counts of this clonotype. V and J are TRBV10-3 and TRBJ2-1, with 11 positions matching TRBD2. CDR1 and CDR2 (germline): ENHRY, SYGVKD. The V and J ends lost 10 bases and 10 bases, in that order; junction bases with no gene match: 15. The CDR3 length is 15 residues. The CDR3 bases are TGTGCCACCAACGCCTCAATAGCGGGGGGGGGGGAGCAGTTCTTC. This sequence encodes CATNASIAGGGEQFF.

This clonotype appeared a few times. A much larger clone is a single base away; this may be a read error. V and J are TRBV12-3 or TRBV12-4 and TRBJ2-7, with D perhaps matching TRBD1 (5 bases). This CDR3 region has 11 residues. The CDR3 loop is CASSRQYDQYF. For the CDR3, the DNA is TGTGCCAGCAGTAGACAGTACGACCAGTACTTC.

This clonotype was counted ten times or more. The genes are TRBV2 and TRBJ2-2; 10 nucleotides agree with TRBD2. With 5 bases clipped from V and 4 bases from J, the junction kept 4 bases outside the gene matches. This CDR3 comprises 15 residues. Germline-derived CDR1 and CDR2 are SNHLY and FYNNEI. The CDR3 DNA follows: TGTGCCAGCAGTTCTAGCGGGAGAAGCACCGGGGAGCTGTTTTTT. Amino acid sequence: CASSSSGRSTGELFF.

This clonotype was seen at least ten times. The V gene is TRBV7-2, the J gene TRBJ2-7; D perhaps matches TRBD2 (5 bases). This CDR3 is built from 17 residues. V was shortened by 2 bases and J by 2 bases, with 19 bases between the two germline ends. From germline, CDR1 is SGHTA and CDR2 FQGNSA. The DNA for the CDR3 is TGTGCCAGCAGCTTAACTGAGCGGAAGAACCAACCCTACGAGCAGTACTTC. Translated, it gives CASSLTERKNQPYEQYF.

This clonotype was counted ten times or more. V is TRBV6-2 or TRBV6-3 and J is TRBJ1-1; D ambiguous. The V and J ends lost 4 bases and 0 bases respectively, with 6 bases between them. The CDR3 consists of 13 residues. Looked up from germline, CDR1 is MNHEY and CDR2 is SVGEGT. CDR3 nucleotide sequence: TGTGCCAGCAGTTTTATAGTGAACACTGAAGCTTTCTTT. Protein product: CASSFIVNTEAFF.

This clonotype has a count of ten or more. This chain links TRBV21-1 with TRBJ2-1; the listed D gene, TRBD1, was not tested against the DNA. TRBV21-1 is a pseudogene locus. The CDR3 totals 17 residues. CDR3 loop: CASSKKPGTGEQYEQFF. In nucleotides, the CDR3 is TGTGCCAGCAGCAAAAAGCCCGGGACAGGGGAACAGTATGAGCAGTTCTTC.

This clonotype was observed a few times. The chain couples TRBV20-1 to TRBJ1-3; D gene unclear. The CDR3 totals 14 residues. V was trimmed by 1 base and J by 5 bases, leaving 12 bases between them. Germline assignment: CDR1 DFQATT and CDR2 SNEGSKA (reference sequence). As DNA, the CDR3 is TGCAGTGCTAGAGGGTCGGGGTTTAGAAACACCATATATTTT. It is translated as CSARGSGFRNTIYF.